These 13 T cell receptor beta chains came from one sample sequenced in a study of graft-versus-host responses after intestinal transplantation. No antigen has been assigned to these receptors. Measured with immunoSEQ multiplex PCR; TCRdb has only the in-frame clones, and not every one. Of 80,000 to 100,000 clones in the sample, 80% to 85% are singletons; the top ten hold approximately 17%. The material sequenced was unstimulated CD8+ T cells sorted from spleen or lymph node cells, taken before intestinal transplant. These TCRs come from a human donor who received an intestinal transplant.

The CDR3 reads CASSHPASWTSVGDNEQFF. The CDR3, as DNA: TGTGCCAGCAGTCACCCCGCTAGCTGGACTAGTGTGGGAGACAATGAGCAGTTCTTC. The chain employs TRBV27 and TRBJ2-1; 7 bases map to TRBD2. Trimming at V came to 5 bases and at J to 5 bases, leaving 21 bases not matched to a gene. The CDR3 is made up of 19 amino acids. Germline assignment: CDR1 MNHEY and CDR2 SMNVEV (reference sequence).

V usage is TRBV30 and J usage is TRBJ2-7; D gene ambiguous. Germline V gene sequence: CDR1 GTSNPN, CDR2 SVGIG (reference sequence). The CDR3 loop spans 13 amino acids. Trimming removed 2 bases at V and 5 bases at J, with 13 bases between. CDR3 loop: CAWSLGDLNEQYF. The CDR3 DNA reads TGTGCCTGGAGTCTAGGCGATCTGAACGAGCAGTACTTC.

V gene TRBV11-2 combines with J gene TRBJ2-1; TRBD2 agrees at 15 bases. From germline, CDR1 is SGHAT and CDR2 FQNNGV. The CDR3 totals 16 residues. The junction had 4 bases not matched to a gene; V was cut back by 5 bases and J by 5 bases. CDR3 nucleotide sequence: TGTGCCAGCAGCCGTTGGACTAGCGGGGGGGACAATGAGCAGTTCTTC. Its translation is CASSRWTSGGDNEQFF.

V gene TRBV27 combines with J gene TRBJ2-1; D is ambiguous. Trimming left V 4 bases short and J 3 bases short, with 16 bases between. Germline assignment: CDR1 MNHEY and CDR2 SMNVEV (reference sequence). The CDR3 covers 16 residues. CDR3 sequence (DNA): TGTGCCAGCAGTTCCACTTGGGGAACCTTCTACAATGAGCAGTTCTTC. As protein: CASSSTWGTFYNEQFF.

The genes are TRBV7-9 and TRBJ2-1; D may be TRBD1 or TRBD2 (5 bases each). The CDR3 loop spans 15 amino acids. Germline V gene data show CDR1 as SEHNR and CDR2 as FQNEAQ (reference sequence). Between the trimmed V and J ends, which lost 4 bases and 4 bases, there was a span of 14 bases. In DNA, the CDR3 is TGTGCCAGCAGCTCGGGACCTGATGATTACAATGAGCAGTTCTTC. Protein product: CASSSGPDDYNEQFF.

The J gene is TRBJ2-3, the V gene TRBV13; 10 bases map to TRBD1. The CDR3 has 20 residues. Per the germline V gene, CDR1 is PRHDT and CDR2 is FYEKMQ (reference sequence). J was trimmed by 3 bases and V by 2 bases; bases with no gene match: 17. The CDR3 reads CASSLPGQGQVGPITDTQYF. In DNA, the CDR3 is TGTGCCAGCAGCTTACCGGGACAGGGGCAGGTCGGGCCTATTACAGATACGCAGTATTTT.

The chain carries TRBV7-9 and TRBJ2-7; a weak D match, TRBD2 (6 bases). Germline lookup yields CDR1 SEHNR and CDR2 FQNEAQ (reference sequence). The germline V and J ends were trimmed by 3 bases and 0 bases, with 15 bases remaining between them. The CDR3 contains 16 residues. CDR3 DNA sequence: TGTGCCAGCAGCTTGGTCCGGGACTTTCTCTCCTACGAGCAGTACTTC. Its protein product is CASSLVRDFLSYEQYF.

The rearrangement links TRBV11-2 to TRBJ2-7; no firm D call. Per the germline V gene, CDR1 is SGHAT and CDR2 is FQNNGV. V lost 1 base to trimming and J lost 5 bases, with 6 bases between them. The CDR3 extends over 12 amino acids. The CDR3 bases are TGTGCCAGCAGCTTAGGAGTTAACGAGCAGTACTTC. Encoded protein: CASSLGVNEQYF.

This chain joins TRBV7-6 and TRBJ2-7; D perhaps matches TRBD1 (6 bases). V was trimmed by 3 bases and J by 1 base, leaving 10 bases between them. Germline V CDR1 and CDR2: SGHVS, FNYEAQ. The CDR3 is made up of 14 amino acids. The CDR3 reads CASSFGGRSYEQYF. Written as DNA, the CDR3 is TGTGCCAGCAGCTTTGGGGGCCGTTCCTACGAGCAGTACTTC.

J is TRBJ2-7 and V is TRBV11-2; possible D gene TRBD1, 5 bases. CDR1 and CDR2 from the germline V gene are SGHAT and FQNNGV. V was shortened by 5 bases and J by 2 bases, with 19 bases between the two germline ends. This CDR3 has 16 residues. CDR3 bases: TGTGCCAGCAGCCGCTACCAGGGTAGGCCACCCTACGAGCAGTACTTC. Amino acid sequence: CASSRYQGRPPYEQYF.

V and J are TRBV27 and TRBJ1-5; D is perhaps TRBD1 (6 bases). V was clipped by 1 base and J by 3 bases, with 10 bases between them. This CDR3 contains 15 residues. Germline CDR1 is MNHEY and CDR2 is SMNVEV (reference sequence). Written as DNA, the CDR3 is TGTGCCAGCAGTTTATACACAGGGCACAATCAGCCCCAGCATTTT. Protein product: CASSLYTGHNQPQHF.

V gene TRBV7-3 combines with J gene TRBJ2-1; TRBD2 aligns across 8 bases. Looked up from germline, CDR1 is SGHTA and CDR2 is FQGTGA. The CDR3 length is 17 residues. With 0 bases clipped from V and 6 bases from J, the junction kept 10 bases outside the gene matches. The CDR3 DNA is TGTGCCAGCAGCTTAACAGGTTCGTTAGCGGGACCCAATGAGCAGTTCTTC. Translated, it gives CASSLTGSLAGPNEQFF.

This sequence joins TRBV13 and TRBJ2-1; D is ambiguous. CDR3 length: 11 amino acids. The germline V and J ends were trimmed by 5 bases and 6 bases, with 5 bases remaining between them. The germline CDR1 and CDR2 sequences are PRHDT and FYEKMQ (reference sequence). The DNA of the CDR3 is TGTGCCAGCAGCCGAATCAATGAGCAGTTCTTC. Protein sequence: CASSRINEQFF.